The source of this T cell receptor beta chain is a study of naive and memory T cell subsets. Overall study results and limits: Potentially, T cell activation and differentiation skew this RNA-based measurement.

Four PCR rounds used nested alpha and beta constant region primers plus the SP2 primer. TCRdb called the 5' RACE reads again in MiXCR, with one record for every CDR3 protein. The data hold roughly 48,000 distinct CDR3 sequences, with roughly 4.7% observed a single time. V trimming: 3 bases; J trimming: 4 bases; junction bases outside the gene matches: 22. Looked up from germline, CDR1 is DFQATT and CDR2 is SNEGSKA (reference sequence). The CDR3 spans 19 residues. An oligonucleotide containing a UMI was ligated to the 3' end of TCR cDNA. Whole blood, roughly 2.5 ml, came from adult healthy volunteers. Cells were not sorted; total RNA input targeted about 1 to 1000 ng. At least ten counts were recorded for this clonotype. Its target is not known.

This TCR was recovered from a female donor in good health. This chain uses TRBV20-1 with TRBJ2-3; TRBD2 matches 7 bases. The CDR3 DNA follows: TGCAGTGCTAGCCAAGACGGGAGCATGGAAAAGCGGGATCCAGATACGCAGTATTTT. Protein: CSASQDGSMEKRDPDTQYF.